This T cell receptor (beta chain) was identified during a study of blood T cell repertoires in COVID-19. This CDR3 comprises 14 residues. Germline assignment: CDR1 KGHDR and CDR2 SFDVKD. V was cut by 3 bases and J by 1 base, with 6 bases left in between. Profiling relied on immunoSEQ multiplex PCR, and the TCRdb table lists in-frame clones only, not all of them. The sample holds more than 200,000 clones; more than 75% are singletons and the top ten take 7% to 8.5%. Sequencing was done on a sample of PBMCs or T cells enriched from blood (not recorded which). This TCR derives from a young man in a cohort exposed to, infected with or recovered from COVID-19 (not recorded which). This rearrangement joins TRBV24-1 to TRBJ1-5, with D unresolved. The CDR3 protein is CATSDIMSNQPQHF. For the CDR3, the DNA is TGTGCCACCAGTGATATTATGAGCAATCAGCCCCAGCATTTT.